These 14 T cell receptor beta chains share one sample of origin, sequenced in a study of naive and memory T cell subsets. Two oligonucleotides, mixed equimolar, formed the beta constant-region primer covering TRBC1 and TRBC2. The ligated cDNA underwent four PCR rounds using SP2 and nested alpha and beta constant-region primers. MiXCR was run by TCRdb on the UMI-ligation and nested PCR reads, yielding one entry per CDR3 protein. The sample consists of approximately 29,000 distinct CDR3 sequences, less than 20% of them appearing once. Sequences were obtained from effector memory CD4+ T cells from blood. As to subset: effector memory, CD45RA- CD27-. These receptors originate from a human donor in good health.

The table lists this clonotype with a few counts. This sequence joins TRBV5-1 and TRBJ1-5, with TRBD1 matching over 7 bases. The CDR3 consists of 15 residues. Germline V gene sequence: CDR1 SGHRS, CDR2 YFSETQ. After removal of 3 bases from V and 6 bases from J, the junction contained 9 bases not matched to a gene. CDR3 coding DNA: TGCGCCAGCAGCTGGGGGACAGTATCGGGTCAGCCCCAGCATTTT. This encodes CASSWGTVSGQPQHF.

The chain employs TRBV12-3 or TRBV12-4 and TRBJ1-2, with D perhaps TRBD1 (5 bases). There are 14 residues in the CDR3. Trimming left V 11 bases short and J 2 bases short, with 18 bases between. The CDR3 loop reads CASSERGKNYGYTF. Written as DNA, the CDR3 is TGTGCCTCCTCTGAGAGGGGAAAAAACTATGGCTACACCTTC.

CDR3 residues: CASSVTGLAGVNEQFF. DNA of the CDR3: TGTGCCAGCAGCGTAACGGGGCTAGCGGGAGTCAATGAGCAGTTCTTC. The V call is TRBV9, the J call TRBJ2-1; 10 positions match TRBD2. V trimming: 1 base; J trimming: 6 bases; junction bases outside the gene matches: 7. The V gene's germline CDR1 is SGDLS and CDR2 YYNGEE. The length of the CDR3 is 16 residues. The full variable domain, with the rest looked up from reference TRBV9 and TRBJ2-1, is DSGVTQTPKHLITATGQRVTLRCSPRSGDLSVYWYQQSLDQGLQFLIQYYNGEERAKGNILERFSAQQFPDLHSELNLSSLELGDSALYFCASSVTGLAGVNEQFFGPGTRLTVL.

This clonotype was seen more than once but under ten times. The chain links TRBV28 to TRBJ2-7, with D perhaps matching TRBD2 (5 bases). The V and J ends lost 5 bases and 9 bases respectively, with 20 bases between them. The germline V gene encodes CDR1 MDHEN and CDR2 SYDVKM. CDR3 length: 14 amino acids. The CDR3 here is CASSPSGIGWGQYF. The CDR3 DNA reads as TGTGCCAGCAGTCCCTCCGGGATCGGGTGGGGGCAGTACTTC.

This clonotype showed up many times. The chain employs TRBV6-1 and TRBJ1-1; TRBD1 matches 7 bases. The CDR3 totals 16 residues. With 5 bases clipped from V and 3 bases from J, the junction kept 12 bases outside the gene matches. The germline V gene has CDR1 MNHNS and CDR2 SASEGT. As DNA, the CDR3 is TGTGCCAGCAGTATATCCCCGACAGGGTCGGACACTGAAGCTTTCTTT. Its protein product is CASSISPTGSDTEAFF.

This clonotype was seen ten or more times. This rearrangement joins TRBV20-1 to TRBJ2-2, with 10 bases lining up with TRBD2. CDR3 size: 17 residues. Germline CDR1 and CDR2: DFQATT and SNEGSKA (reference sequence). V dropped 6 bases and J dropped 11; count of bases not matched to a gene: 21. Written as DNA, the CDR3 is TGCAGTGCCACTACTCCCGGGACTAGCGTTAGGCCCCCTGAGCTGTTTTTT. This codes for CSATTPGTSVRPPELFF.

This clonotype was seen more than once but under ten times. The chain is built from TRBV6-1 and TRBJ1-2; 10 nucleotides agree with TRBD1. Trimming at V came to 6 bases and at J to 6 bases, leaving 10 bases not matched to a gene. The CDR3 spans 15 residues. The germline V gene encodes CDR1 MNHNS and CDR2 SASEGT. The CDR3: CASRPSKGTGDGYTF. In nucleotides, the CDR3 is TGTGCCAGCAGACCCTCGAAAGGGACAGGGGATGGCTACACCTTC.

This clonotype was seen more than once but under ten times. The chain joins TRBV27 to TRBJ2-7, with D possibly being TRBD2 (6 bases). V dropped 2 bases and J dropped 3 bases, with 14 bases sitting between them. Germline V gives CDR1 MNHEY, CDR2 SMNVEV (reference sequence). CDR3 size: 15 residues. The CDR3 here is CASSLVRGIRYEQYF. CDR3 in DNA: TGTGCCAGCAGTTTAGTTCGGGGGATCCGCTACGAGCAGTACTTC.

This clonotype came up a few times. The chain joins TRBV6-5 to TRBJ1-2; maybe TRBD1 (5 bases). This CDR3 spans 11 amino acids. The ends were cut back, 5 bases at V and 6 bases at J, with 7 bases in the middle. The V gene's germline CDR1 is MNHEY and CDR2 SVGAGI. For the CDR3, the DNA is TGTGCCAGCAGTAGGGGAAATGGCTACACCTTC. Its protein is CASSRGNGYTF.

The sample holds a few counts of this clonotype. The chain joins TRBV27 to TRBJ2-5, with D possibly TRBD1 on 5 matching bases. V lost 5 bases to trimming and J lost 2 bases, with 12 bases between them. CDR1 MNHEY and CDR2 SMNVEV come from the germline V gene (reference sequence). The CDR3 runs 14 residues. This CDR3 reads CASSHGHLQETQYF. CDR3 nucleotide sequence: TGTGCCAGCAGTCACGGACATTTGCAAGAGACCCAGTACTTC.

Here the CDR3 reads CASSEALPEQFF. DNA of the CDR3: TGTGCCAGCAGTGAAGCGCTACCAGAGCAGTTCTTC. The V and J genes are TRBV2 and TRBJ2-1; D gene ambiguous. The CDR3 length is 12 residues. The V end lost 0 bases, the J end lost 10 bases, and 7 bases lay between the germline ends. In germline, CDR1 is SNHLY, CDR2 FYNNEI.

The rearrangement links TRBV2 to TRBJ2-2; D gene unclear. The CDR3 extends over 14 amino acids. Germline values: CDR1 SNHLY, CDR2 FYNNEI. V was pared by 7 bases and J by 1 base, with 10 bases between. The CDR3 DNA reads TGTGCCAGCAAGGCCCGGGTGAACACCGGGGAGCTGTTTTTT. This gives the protein CASKARVNTGELFF.

This clonotype was counted many times. This sequence joins TRBV7-8 and TRBJ1-2; D may be TRBD1 (6 bases). V lost 5 bases to trimming and J lost 4 bases, with 14 bases between them. The length of the CDR3 is 14 residues. Germline loops: CDR1 SGHVS, CDR2 FQNEAQ. CDR3 sequence (DNA): TGTGCCAGCAGCCCACTGCGGGACACCTATGGCTACACCTTC. Its translation: CASSPLRDTYGYTF.

The rearrangement joins TRBV27 to TRBJ1-1, with D perhaps matching TRBD1 (5 bases). CDR1 and CDR2 (germline): MNHEY, SMNVEV (reference sequence). V was trimmed by 5 bases and J by 9 bases, leaving 16 bases between them. There are 13 residues in the CDR3. As DNA, the CDR3 is TGTGCCAGCAGTCCGCGTGGACACGGGCAAGCTTTCTTT. This gives the protein CASSPRGHGQAFF.